The 10 T cell receptor beta chains presented below share a single source sample, sequenced in a study of shared clonotypes between healthy human individuals. The protocol was immunoSEQ multiplex PCR, while the TCRdb copy is restricted to in-frame clones and leaves out a portion. The table has about 1.5 million clones, under 99% seen once; the top ten hold roughly 0.4%. Source material: naive CD4+ T cells sorted from blood. The subset is: CD45RA+ positively selected. The receptors here all came from a young man in good health.

V usage is TRBV10-3 and J usage is TRBJ2-2; D gene ambiguous. V lost 2 bases, J lost 2 bases, and 9 bases lay in between. This CDR3 has 15 amino acids. Germline V lookup: CDR1 ENHRY, CDR2 SYGVKD. CDR3 loop: CAISEGRQNTGELFF. The CDR3 nucleotides are TGTGCCATCAGTGAGGGAAGACAAAACACCGGGGAGCTGTTTTTT.

The J gene is TRBJ1-1, the V gene TRBV28; D is perhaps TRBD1 (6 bases). V was shortened by 5 bases and J by 1 base, with 14 bases between the two germline ends. This CDR3 spans 15 amino acids. Germline V gene data show CDR1 as MDHEN and CDR2 as SYDVKM. DNA of the CDR3: TGTGCCAGCAGTCACCACAGGGTCAAGAACACTGAAGCTTTCTTT. This sequence encodes CASSHHRVKNTEAFF.

Only one count was recorded for this clone. J is TRBJ2-7 and V is TRBV19, with 12 nucleotides matching TRBD2. CDR3 length: 15 amino acids. Germline V CDR1 and CDR2: LNHDA, SQIVND (reference sequence). Unmatched junction bases numbered 9, after V lost 6 bases and J lost 6 bases. The CDR3 is CASSPELAGGTEQYF. CDR3 in DNA: TGTGCCAGTAGCCCCGAACTAGCGGGAGGAACCGAGCAGTACTTC.

V is TRBV5-1 and J is TRBJ2-7; the D gene is possibly TRBD2 (6 bases). V was pared by 3 bases and J by 3 bases, with 16 bases between. The CDR3 consists of 15 residues. The germline V gene has CDR1 SGHRS and CDR2 YFSETQ. The CDR3 reads CASSSRAGRGYEQYF. DNA for the CDR3: TGCGCCAGCAGCTCTCGGGCGGGAAGGGGCTACGAGCAGTACTTC.

This clone was seen a single time. The V and J genes are TRBV6-6 and TRBJ2-4; no firm D call. There are 15 residues in the CDR3. Trimming took off 0 bases at V and 1 base at J, with 7 bases between the two ends. In germline, CDR1 is MNHNY, CDR2 SVGAGI (reference sequence). CDR3 sequence (DNA): TGTGCCAGCAGTTACTCAGGAAATGCCAAAAACATTCAGTACTTC. Translated, it gives CASSYSGNAKNIQYF.

The V gene is TRBV10-2, the J gene TRBJ2-7; 9 positions match TRBD1. This CDR3 is built from 17 residues. Germline lookup yields CDR1 WSHSY and CDR2 SAAADI. V shed 1 base and J 6 bases; nucleotides not matched to a gene: 13. In DNA, the CDR3 is TGCGCCAGCAGTGAGTGGAACGGATTGGGACAGGGACGCGAGCAGTACTTC. Its translation: CASSEWNGLGQGREQYF.

This chain joins TRBV6-5 and TRBJ2-6; D could derive from TRBD1 or TRBD2 (5 bases each). The germline CDR1 and CDR2 sequences are MNHEY and SVGAGI. Trimming stripped 8 bases from V and 4 bases from J, with 9 bases between. CDR3 length equals 13 residues. The DNA for the CDR3 is TGTGCCAGCCTCGGGGCGGGGGCCAACGTCCTGACTTTC. It encodes CASLGAGANVLTF.

Comment on this clone: The same CDR3 also results from other DNA sequences found in this sample. The chain carries TRBV18 and TRBJ2-1; tentative D call: TRBD2 (6 bases). V lost 1 base and J lost 1, with 11 bases in between. The CDR3 runs to 16 residues. Germline V gene lookup returns CDR1 KGHSH and CDR2 LQKENI. In DNA, the CDR3 is TGTGCCAGCTCACCACTCGGCAGCGGGTCCTACAATGAGCAGTTCTTC. It specifies CASSPLGSGSYNEQFF. Drawing the rest from reference TRBV18 and TRBJ2-1, the complete variable domain is NAGVMQNPRHLVRRRGQEARLRCSPMKGHSHVYWYRQLPEEGLKFMVYLQKENIIDESGMPKERFSAEFPKEGPSILRIQQVVRGDSAAYFCASSPLGSGSYNEQFFGPGTRLTVL.

This clone was detected only a few times. CDR3 sequence (DNA): TGTGCCAGCAGTTTATCGCCTGAAAAACTGTTTTTT. This sequence encodes CASSLSPEKLFF. The chain recombines TRBV28 with TRBJ1-4; D ambiguous. V dropped 1 base and J dropped 7 bases, with 4 bases sitting between them. CDR3 length: 12 amino acids. Looked up from germline, CDR1 is MDHEN and CDR2 is SYDVKM. The full variable domain, completed using reference TRBV28 and TRBJ1-4, is DVKVTQSSRYLVKRTGEKVFLECVQDMDHENMFWYRQDPGLGLRLIYFSYDVKMKEKGDIPEGYSVSREKKERFSLILESASTNQTSMYLCASSLSPEKLFFGSGTQLSVL.

This clone was found once. V is TRBV7-9 and J is TRBJ2-1; 7 nucleotides agree with TRBD2. Trimming cost V 5 bases and J 3 bases; bases outside gene matches: 7. This CDR3 comprises 15 residues. Germline values: CDR1 SEHNR, CDR2 FQNEAQ (reference sequence). The CDR3 protein is CASSPSGLIYNEQFF. The CDR3 region has the DNA TGTGCCAGCAGCCCGTCGGGACTAATCTACAATGAGCAGTTCTTC.